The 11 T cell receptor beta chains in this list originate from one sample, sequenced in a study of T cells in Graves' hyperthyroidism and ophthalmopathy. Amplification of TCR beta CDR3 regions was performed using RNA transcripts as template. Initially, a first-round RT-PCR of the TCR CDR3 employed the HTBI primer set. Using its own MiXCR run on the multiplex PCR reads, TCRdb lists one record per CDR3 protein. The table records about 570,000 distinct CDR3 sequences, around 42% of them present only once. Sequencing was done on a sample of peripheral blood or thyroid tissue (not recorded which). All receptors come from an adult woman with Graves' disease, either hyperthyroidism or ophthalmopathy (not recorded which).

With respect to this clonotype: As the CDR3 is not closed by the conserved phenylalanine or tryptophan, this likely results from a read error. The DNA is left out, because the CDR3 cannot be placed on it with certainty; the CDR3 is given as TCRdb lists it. CDR3 residues: CASSSGTG. The chain is built from TRBV5-1 and TRBJ1-2; the table gives TRBD1 as D, unverified against the DNA. The CDR3 spans 8 amino acids, including both terminal residues. The germline V gene has CDR1 SGHRS and CDR2 YFSETQ.

CDR3 sequence reads: CASTGQDVVEKLFF. The CDR3 nucleotides are TGTGCCAGCACCGGACAGGACGTGGTTGAAAAACTGTTTTTT. J is TRBJ1-4 and V is TRBV2; 7 bases are a match to TRBD1. Germline assignment: CDR1 SNHLY and CDR2 FYNNEI. The CDR3 spans 14 residues. The trim removed 7 bases at V and 7 bases at J, leaving 9 bases unmatched.

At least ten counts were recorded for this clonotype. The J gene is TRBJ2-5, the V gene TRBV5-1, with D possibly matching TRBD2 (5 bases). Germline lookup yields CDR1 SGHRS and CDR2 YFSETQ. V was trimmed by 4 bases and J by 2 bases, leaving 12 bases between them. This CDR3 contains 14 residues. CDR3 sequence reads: CASSVSSRQETQYF. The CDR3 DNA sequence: TGCGCCAGCAGCGTGTCTAGCCGACAAGAGACCCAGTACTTC.

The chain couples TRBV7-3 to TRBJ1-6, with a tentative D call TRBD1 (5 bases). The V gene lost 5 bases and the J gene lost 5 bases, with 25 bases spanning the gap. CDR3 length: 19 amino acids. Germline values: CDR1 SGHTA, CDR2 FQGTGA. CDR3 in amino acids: CASSQDPGVGVAHNSPLHF. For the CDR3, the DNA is TGTGCCAGCAGCCAAGACCCGGGGGTAGGGGTGGCCCATAATTCACCCCTCCACTTT.

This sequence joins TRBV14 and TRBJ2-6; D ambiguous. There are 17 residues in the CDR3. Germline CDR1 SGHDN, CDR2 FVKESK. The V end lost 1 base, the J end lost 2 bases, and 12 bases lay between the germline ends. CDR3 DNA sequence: TGTGCCAGCAGCCAAGCCGGACGGAACACTGGGGCCAACGTCCTGACTTTC. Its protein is CASSQAGRNTGANVLTF. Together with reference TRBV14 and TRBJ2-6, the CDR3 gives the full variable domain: EAGVTQFPSHSVIEKGQTVTLRCDPISGHDNLYWYRRVMGKEIKFLLHFVKESKQDESGMPNNRFLAERTGGTYSTLKVQPAELEDSGVYFCASSQAGRNTGANVLTFGAGSRLTVL.

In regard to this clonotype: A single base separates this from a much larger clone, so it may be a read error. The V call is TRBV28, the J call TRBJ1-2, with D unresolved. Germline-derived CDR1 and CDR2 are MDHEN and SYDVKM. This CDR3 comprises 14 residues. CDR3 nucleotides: TGTGCCAGCAGTTCGGTACAAGTCAACTATGGCCACACCTTC. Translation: CASSSVQVNYGHTF.

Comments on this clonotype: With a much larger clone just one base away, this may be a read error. The CDR3 bases are TGTGCCAGCATCCAAACTGTAAACACCGGGGAGCTGTTTTTT. Translated: CASIQTVNTGELFF. This sequence joins TRBV5-5 and TRBJ2-2; unclear D gene. Germline values: CDR1 SGHKS, CDR2 YYEKEE (reference sequence). The CDR3 runs to 14 residues. The V and J ends lost 6 bases and 2 bases respectively, with 11 bases between them.

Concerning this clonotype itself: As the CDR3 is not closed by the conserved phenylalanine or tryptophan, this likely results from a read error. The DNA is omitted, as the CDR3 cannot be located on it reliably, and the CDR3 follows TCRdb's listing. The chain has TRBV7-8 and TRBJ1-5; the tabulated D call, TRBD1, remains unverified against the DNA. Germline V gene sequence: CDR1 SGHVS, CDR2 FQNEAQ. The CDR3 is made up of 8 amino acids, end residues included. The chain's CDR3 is CASSPLEG.

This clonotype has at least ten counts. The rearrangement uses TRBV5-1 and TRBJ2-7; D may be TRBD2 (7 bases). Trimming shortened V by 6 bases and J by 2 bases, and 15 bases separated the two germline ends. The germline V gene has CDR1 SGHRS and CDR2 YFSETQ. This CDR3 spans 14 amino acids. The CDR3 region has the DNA TGCGCCAGCAACGGGGGAGGGGGAACCTACGAGCAGTACTTC. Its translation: CASNGGGGTYEQYF.

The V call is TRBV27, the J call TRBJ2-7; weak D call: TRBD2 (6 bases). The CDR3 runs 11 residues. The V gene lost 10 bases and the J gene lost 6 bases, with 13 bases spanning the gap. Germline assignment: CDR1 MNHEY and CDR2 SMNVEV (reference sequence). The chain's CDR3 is CATGGSTEQYF. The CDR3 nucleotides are TGTGCCACTGGGGGGTCTACCGAGCAGTACTTC.

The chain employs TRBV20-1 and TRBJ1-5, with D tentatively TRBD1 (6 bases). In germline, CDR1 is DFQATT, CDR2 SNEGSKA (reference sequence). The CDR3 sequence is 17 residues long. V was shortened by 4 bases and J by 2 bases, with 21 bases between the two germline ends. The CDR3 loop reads CSANILAGAGGNQPQHF. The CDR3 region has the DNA TGCAGTGCTAACATCTTGGCAGGGGCGGGTGGCAATCAGCCCCAGCATTTT.